This is a list of T cell receptor beta chains from one sample in a study of shared clonotypes between healthy human individuals. Sequencing used immunoSEQ multiplex PCR; TCRdb keeps in-frame clones, though not all of them. This sample has roughly 700,000 clones, with about 90% found just once. Sequenced: memory CD8+ T cells from PBMCs. These receptors originate from a man aged 18 to 29 in good health. Some clones in this sample may be carry-over from other donors' samples. Each CDR3 is given with its conserved first and last residue. D genes are given only for firm matches. Rows may omit the clone size; those that give it use once, few, many or a size class.

CDR3 length	V gene	J gene	clone size	D gene	CDR3 protein	CDR3 DNA
15	TRBV7-8	TRBJ2-7	-	TRBD1	CASSLAGQGAREQYF	TGTGCCAGCAGCTTAGCGGGACAGGGGGCGCGGGAGCAGTACTTC
16	TRBV5-4	TRBJ2-5	-	TRBD2	CASSHSGRAGRETQYF	TGTGCCAGCAGCCATAGCGGGAGGGCCGGAAGAGAGACCCAGTACTTC
16	TRBV28	TRBJ2-7	-	-	CASSFSQGDRSYEQYF	TGTGCCAGCAGTTTCTCCCAAGGGGATCGCTCCTACGAGCAGTACTTC
14	TRBV7-9	TRBJ2-7	-	-	CASSLGRGSYEQYF	TGTGCCAGCAGCTTAGGACGGGGTTCCTACGAGCAGTACTTC
14	TRBV2	TRBJ2-3	few	TRBD2	CASTPTGGADTQYF	TGTGCCAGCACCCCGACGGGAGGAGCAGATACGCAGTATTTT
16	TRBV13	TRBJ1-5	-	TRBD1	CASSVRDSLSNQPQHF	TGTGCCAGCAGCGTCAGGGACAGCCTTAGCAATCAGCCCCAGCATTTT
15	TRBV15	TRBJ2-7	-	TRBD1	CATSVARDRSYEQYF	TGTGCCACCAGCGTCGCCCGGGACAGGTCCTACGAGCAGTACTTC
17	TRBV19	TRBJ2-4	-	-	CASSSRTRWGSLAIQYF	TGTGCCAGTAGTTCCCGAACCAGGTGGGGGTCGTTAGCCATTCAGTACTTC
14	TRBV27	TRBJ1-5	-	-	CASSPLGSNQPQHF	TGTGCCAGCAGCCCCCTAGGTAGCAATCAGCCCCAGCATTTT
15	TRBV6-5	TRBJ2-7	-	-	CASSFSRGGIYEQYF	TGTGCCAGCAGTTTCTCGAGGGGGGGCATATACGAGCAGTACTTC
13	TRBV13	TRBJ2-3	-	TRBD2	CASSPREWDTQYF	TGTGCCAGCAGCCCGCGGGAGTGGGATACGCAGTATTTT
16	TRBV5-1	TRBJ2-1	-	-	CASSVGGRSSYNEQFF	TGCGCCAGCTCCGTGGGAGGCCGGAGCTCCTACAATGAGCAGTTCTTC
12	TRBV6-6	TRBJ2-7	-	TRBD2	CASSYGTSEQYF	TGTGCCAGCAGTTACGGGACTAGCGAGCAGTACTTC
19	TRBV2	TRBJ2-1	-	TRBD2	CASSGLTASGRAVYNEQFF	TGTGCCAGCAGTGGCCTCACGGCTAGCGGGAGGGCGGTGTACAATGAGCAGTTCTTC
15	TRBV27	TRBJ2-1	-	TRBD1	CASSGRDRGMDEQFF	TGTGCCAGCAGTGGCCGGGACAGGGGGATGGATGAGCAGTTCTTC
14	TRBV5-1	TRBJ2-7	-	-	CASSLTGLSYEQYF	TGCGCCAGCAGCCTAACAGGCCTCTCCTACGAGCAGTACTTC
13	TRBV28	TRBJ2-7	-	TRBD1	CASSPSPGGEQYF	TGTGCCAGCAGTCCCTCCCCAGGGGGAGAGCAGTACTTC
15	TRBV6-5	TRBJ2-2	-	TRBD1	CASSYYRGSTGELFF	TGTGCCAGCAGTTACTACAGGGGAAGCACCGGGGAGCTGTTTTTT
15	TRBV7-9	TRBJ1-2	-	-	CASSLVTDWGYGYTF	TGTGCCAGCAGCTTAGTCACGGACTGGGGCTATGGCTACACCTTC
17	TRBV19	TRBJ2-2	-	-	CASSPGVWTQNTGELFF	TGTGCCAGTAGCCCCGGCGTCTGGACGCAGAACACCGGGGAGCTGTTTTTT
15	TRBV7-8	TRBJ2-3	-	TRBD2	CASSLARASGRIQYF	TGTGCCAGCAGCTTAGCGCGCGCTAGCGGGCGGATTCAGTATTTT
18	TRBV7-2	TRBJ2-7	-	TRBD1	CASSLRDHRTGLIYEQYF	TGTGCCAGCAGCTTAAGGGATCATCGGACAGGTTTGATCTACGAGCAGTACTTC
16	TRBV19	TRBJ2-5	-	TRBD1	CASSIRGQGAWETQYF	TGTGCCAGTAGTATAAGGGGTCAGGGGGCCTGGGAGACCCAGTACTTC
16	TRBV10-2	TRBJ2-5	-	-	CASSDFRSTRVETQYF	TGCGCCAGCAGTGACTTTCGGTCGACCAGGGTGGAGACCCAGTACTTC
15	TRBV7-2	TRBJ2-7	once	-	CASSLRDSPTYEQYF	TGTGCCAGCAGCCTCCGGGACTCCCCTACCTACGAGCAGTACTTC
12	TRBV5-6	TRBJ1-1	-	-	CASSRPGTEAFF	TGTGCCAGCAGCCGCCCCGGGACTGAAGCTTTCTTT
12	TRBV19	TRBJ1-1	-	-	CASSIWNTEAFF	TGTGCCAGTAGTATATGGAACACTGAAGCTTTCTTT
13	TRBV7-6	TRBJ1-2	-	-	CASSPGGSYGYTF	TGTGCCAGCAGCCCCGGGGGTTCCTATGGCTACACCTTC
16	TRBV7-9	TRBJ2-2	-	TRBD1	CASSSRQGRGTGELFF	TGTGCCAGCAGCTCCCGACAGGGGCGAGGCACCGGGGAGCTGTTTTTT
13	TRBV27	TRBJ2-7	once	-	CASRTLGVNEQYF	TGTGCCAGCAGGACCCTGGGGGTCAACGAGCAGTACTTC
13	TRBV6-5	TRBJ1-1	-	TRBD1	CASSYWDSTEAFF	TGTGCCAGCAGTTACTGGGACAGCACTGAAGCTTTCTTT
15	TRBV5-1	TRBJ1-4	-	-	CASGSLGVANEKLFF	TGCGCCAGCGGATCCCTGGGGGTGGCTAATGAAAAACTGTTTTTT
14	TRBV19	TRBJ1-5	once	-	CASLSTGDNQPQHF	TGTGCCAGTCTCTCGACAGGAGACAATCAGCCCCAGCATTTT
16	TRBV10-2	TRBJ2-1	-	TRBD2	CASSERTSGKGSEQFF	TGCGCCAGCAGTGAGCGGACTAGCGGGAAGGGCAGTGAGCAGTTCTTC
15	TRBV9	TRBJ1-1	-	-	CASSVGNDGHTEAFF	TGTGCCAGCAGCGTGGGAAACGACGGTCACACTGAAGCTTTCTTT
14	TRBV6-1	TRBJ1-5	-	-	CASSGNRASQPQHF	TGTGCCAGCAGTGGAAACAGGGCATCGCAGCCCCAGCATTTT
14	TRBV9	TRBJ2-1	-	-	CASSASGSYNEQFF	TGTGCCAGCAGCGCCAGCGGATCCTACAATGAGCAGTTCTTC
14	TRBV13	TRBJ1-4	-	TRBD1	CASSSRQGDSRLFF	TGTGCCAGCAGCTCCAGACAGGGAGATTCGAGACTGTTTTTT
13	TRBV27	TRBJ2-7	-	-	CASRQPDVYEQYF	TGTGCCAGCAGACAGCCCGACGTGTACGAGCAGTACTTC
13	TRBV6-6	TRBJ2-7	-	-	CASSYVDLYEQYF	TGTGCCAGCAGTTACGTGGATCTCTACGAGCAGTACTTC
16	TRBV5-1	TRBJ2-1	-	TRBD1	CASSQLTGEAYNEQFF	TGCGCCAGCAGCCAGCTGACAGGGGAGGCCTACAATGAGCAGTTCTTC
14	TRBV19	TRBJ1-2	-	TRBD1	CASSMRDSPYGYTF	TGTGCCAGTAGTATGAGGGACAGCCCCTATGGCTACACCTTC
16	TRBV7-2	TRBJ2-1	-	-	CASSPSTDVWGNEQFF	TGTGCCAGCAGCCCCAGCACCGACGTCTGGGGCAATGAGCAGTTCTTC
13	TRBV5-6	TRBJ1-1	-	-	CASSLAENTEAFF	TGTGCCAGCAGCTTGGCCGAGAACACTGAAGCTTTCTTT
12	TRBV5-6	TRBJ2-7	-	TRBD1	CASSFTGGPQYF	TGTGCCAGCAGCTTCACAGGGGGTCCGCAGTACTTC
14	TRBV10-1	TRBJ2-2	-	TRBD2	CASGQRERTGELFF	TGCGCCAGCGGCCAGCGGGAACGCACCGGGGAGCTGTTTTTT